Sequencing of this T cell receptor (beta chain) was carried out in a study of CD8+ T cells in alopecia areata. In the study overall: Tofacitinib was taken orally by treated patients, and the dose was 5 to 10 mg twice daily.

RNA was isolated and reverse transcribed to cDNA, the sequencing template. Data came from immunoSEQ multiplex PCR; TCRdb stores just in-frame clones and leaves some out. The sample gives under 250,000 clones, roughly 57% of which show up once; approximately 0.45% is in the top ten. The V segment lost 5 bases and the J segment 8 bases; nucleotides outside the gene matches: 11. Germline V gene sequence: CDR1 SGHAT, CDR2 FQNNGV. The CDR3 length is 16 residues. The chain links TRBV11-2 to TRBJ2-1; TRBD1 aligns across 11 bases. This sequence originates from a human donor with alopecia areata. The source material was CD4+ T cells sorted from blood, sampled at week 0. In nucleotides, the CDR3 is TGTGCCAGCAGCCGCCGGACAGGGGGCGCATCCCATGAGCAGTTCTTC. This translates into CASSRRTGGASHEQFF.